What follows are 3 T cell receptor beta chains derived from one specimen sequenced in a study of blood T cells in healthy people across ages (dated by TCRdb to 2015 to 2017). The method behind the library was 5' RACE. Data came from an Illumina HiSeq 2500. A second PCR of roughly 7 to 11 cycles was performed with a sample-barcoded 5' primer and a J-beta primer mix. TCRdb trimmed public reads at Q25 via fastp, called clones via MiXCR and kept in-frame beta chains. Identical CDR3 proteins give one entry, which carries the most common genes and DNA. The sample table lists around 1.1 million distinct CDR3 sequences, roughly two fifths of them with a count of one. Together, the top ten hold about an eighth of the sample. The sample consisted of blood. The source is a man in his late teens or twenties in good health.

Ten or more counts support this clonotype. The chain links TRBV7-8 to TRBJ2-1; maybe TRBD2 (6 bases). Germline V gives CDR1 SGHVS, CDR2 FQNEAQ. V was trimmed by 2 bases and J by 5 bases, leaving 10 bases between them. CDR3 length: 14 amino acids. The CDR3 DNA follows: TGTGCCAGCAGCTTAAACACGGGGGACAATGAGCAGTTCTTC. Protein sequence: CASSLNTGDNEQFF. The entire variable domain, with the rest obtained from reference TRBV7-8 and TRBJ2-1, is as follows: GAGVSQSPRYKVAKRGQDVALRCDPISGHVSLFWYQQALGQGPEFLTYFQNEAQLDKSGLPSDRFFAERPEGSVSTLKIQRTQQEDSAVYLCASSLNTGDNEQFFGPGTRLTVL.

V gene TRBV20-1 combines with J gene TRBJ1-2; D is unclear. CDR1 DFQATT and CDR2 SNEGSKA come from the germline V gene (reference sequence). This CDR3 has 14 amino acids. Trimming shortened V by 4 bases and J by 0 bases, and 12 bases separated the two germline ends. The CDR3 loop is CSAKKGGTNYGYTF. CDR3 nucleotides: TGCAGTGCTAAGAAGGGCGGGACTAACTATGGCTACACCTTC.

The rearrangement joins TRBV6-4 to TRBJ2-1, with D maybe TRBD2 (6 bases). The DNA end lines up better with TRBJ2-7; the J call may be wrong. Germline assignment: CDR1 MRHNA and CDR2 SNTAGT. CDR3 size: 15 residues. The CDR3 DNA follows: TGTGCCAGCAGTGAAGGAGCGGGCTCCTACAATGAGCAGTACTTC. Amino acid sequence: CASSEGAGSYNEQYF.